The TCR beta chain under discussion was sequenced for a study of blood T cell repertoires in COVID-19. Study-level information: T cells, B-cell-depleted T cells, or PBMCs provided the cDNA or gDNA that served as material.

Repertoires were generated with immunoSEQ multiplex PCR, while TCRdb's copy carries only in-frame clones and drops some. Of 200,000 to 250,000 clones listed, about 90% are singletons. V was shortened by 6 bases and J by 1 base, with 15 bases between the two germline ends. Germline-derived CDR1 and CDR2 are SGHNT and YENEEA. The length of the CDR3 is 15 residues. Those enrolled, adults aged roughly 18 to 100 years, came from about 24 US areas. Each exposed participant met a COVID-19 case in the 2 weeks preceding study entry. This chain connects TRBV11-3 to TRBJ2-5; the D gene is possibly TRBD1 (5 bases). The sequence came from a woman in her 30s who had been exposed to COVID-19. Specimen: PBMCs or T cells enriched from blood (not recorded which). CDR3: CASSLSSGPQETQYF. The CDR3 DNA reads TGTGCCAGCAGTCTATCTTCAGGGCCCCAAGAGACCCAGTACTTC.